The 29 T cell receptor beta chains in this list originate from one sample, sequenced in a study of early T cells in non-severe SARS-CoV-2 infection. Via MiXCR, TCRdb re-called the 5' RACE reads, giving one row per CDR3 protein. The data contain around 62,000 distinct CDR3 sequences, around 4.9% of them singletons. The sample comprised whole blood. The receptor source for this set is an adult who was a healthcare worker with PCR-confirmed SARS-CoV-2 infection or an uninfected control (not recorded which).

This clonotype was seen many times. This chain links TRBV6-5 with TRBJ2-7; the match to TRBD1 covers 8 bases. The CDR3 sequence is 15 residues long. The germline CDR1 and CDR2 sequences are MNHEY and SVGAGI. J lost 2 bases, V lost 2 bases, and 5 bases had no gene match. CDR3 bases: TGTGCCAGCAGTTACCACGACAGGGGACCCTACGAGCAGTACTTC. It translates to CASSYHDRGPYEQYF.

This clonotype was observed at least ten times. The J gene is TRBJ2-1, the V gene TRBV5-1; TRBD2 matches at 11 bases. The germline gives CDR1 SGHRS, CDR2 YFSETQ. With V trimmed by 4 bases and J by 8 bases, 5 bases remained unmatched. CDR3 length: 14 residues. CDR3 DNA: TGCGCCAGCAGCATCCGGACTAGCGGGTATGAGCAGTTCTTC. Translating it yields CASSIRTSGYEQFF.

This clonotype was detected many times. The chain combines TRBV7-9 with TRBJ2-5; TRBD1 matches 8 bases. J lost 5 bases, V lost 5 bases, and 4 bases had no gene match. This CDR3 region has 13 residues. Germline-derived CDR1 and CDR2 are SEHNR and FQNEAQ (reference sequence). CDR3 region: CASSPTGVETQYF. As DNA, the CDR3 is TGTGCCAGCAGCCCGACAGGGGTGGAGACCCAGTACTTC.

The chain carries TRBV7-9 and TRBJ1-5; D ambiguous. The germline V gene encodes CDR1 SEHNR and CDR2 FQNEAQ (reference sequence). The germline V and J ends were trimmed by 5 bases and 3 bases, with 11 bases remaining between them. CDR3 length: 14 amino acids. DNA of the CDR3: TGTGCCAGCAGCGTCGACACTTCCAATCAGCCCCAGCATTTT. It codes for CASSVDTSNQPQHF.

This clonotype was recorded many times. The J gene is TRBJ2-1, the V gene TRBV4-3, with 10 bases fitting TRBD2. This CDR3 has 16 residues. The V gene end was trimmed by 1 base and the J gene end by 7 bases; junction bases not matched to a gene: 7. Germline V gene sequence: CDR1 LGHNA, CDR2 YSLEER. The CDR3 loop is CASSQGLAGVMNEQFF. In DNA form, the CDR3 reads TGCGCCAGCAGCCAAGGTCTAGCGGGAGTTATGAATGAGCAGTTCTTC.

This clonotype was found a few times. The chain employs TRBV12-3 or TRBV12-4 and TRBJ2-5; unclear D gene. The CDR3 sequence is 13 residues long. V was trimmed by 2 bases and J by 4 bases, leaving 8 bases between them. For the CDR3, the DNA is TGTGCCAGCAGTTTAAAAGCCTCAGAGACCCAGTACTTC. Protein sequence: CASSLKASETQYF.

In DNA, the CDR3 is TGTGCCAGCAGCCAAGATGCCACCCACTCGGGTACGCAGTATTTT. Amino acids: CASSQDATHSGTQYF. V and J are TRBV3-1 and TRBJ2-3; no firm D call. The V gene's germline CDR1 is LGHDT and CDR2 YNNKEL (reference sequence). V dropped 0 bases and J dropped 8 bases, with 15 bases sitting between them. This CDR3 region has 15 residues.

This clonotype showed up just a few times. The junction does not match germline at one end; this may be a read error. The rearrangement joins TRBV7-2 to TRBJ2-3; 10 bases line up with TRBD1. The length of the CDR3 is 16 residues. CDR1 SGHTA and CDR2 FQGNSA come from the germline V gene. CDR3 sequence (DNA): TGTGCCAGCAGCCCCCTCATCGGACAGGGGGAAAATACACAGTATTTT. Translation: CASSPLIGQGENTQYF.

This clonotype was counted at least ten times. V usage is TRBV4-1 and J usage is TRBJ2-2; perhaps TRBD2 as D (5 bases). The CDR3 extends over 16 amino acids. Germline V gene sequence: CDR1 MGHRA, CDR2 YSYEKL. Between the trimmed V and J ends, which lost 0 bases and 6 bases, there was a span of 14 bases. This chain's CDR3 is CASSQEEGWSSGELFF. The CDR3 DNA sequence: TGCGCCAGCAGCCAAGAAGAGGGCTGGAGTTCCGGGGAGCTGTTTTTT.

The chain combines TRBV5-4 with TRBJ2-2; 9 nucleotides match TRBD2. Germline CDR1 reads SGHNT; CDR2 reads YYREEE (reference sequence). V lost 2 bases, J lost 6 bases, and 11 bases stayed unmatched. The CDR3 sequence is 17 residues long. CDR3 sequence reads: CASSFRGTSRKAGELFF. For the CDR3, the DNA is TGTGCCAGCAGCTTTCGAGGGACTAGCCGAAAAGCCGGGGAGCTGTTTTTT.

This clonotype has ten or more counts. The gene calls are TRBV6-1 and TRBJ2-7; tentative D call: TRBD2 (5 bases). The CDR3 has 13 amino acids. Looked up from germline, CDR1 is MNHNS and CDR2 is SASEGT. The V and J ends lost 1 base and 2 bases respectively, with 6 bases between them. The CDR3 protein is CASSEGTPYEQYF. CDR3 DNA sequence: TGTGCCAGCAGTGAAGGGACTCCCTACGAGCAGTACTTC.

This chain connects TRBV29-1 to TRBJ2-2; 7 nucleotides align to TRBD2. V was clipped by 7 bases and J by 6 bases; unmatched bases: 11. Germline CDR1 and CDR2: SQVTM and ANQGSEA. The CDR3 sequence is 14 residues long. The CDR3 sequence: CSAPREAGAGELFF. Written as DNA, the CDR3 is TGCAGCGCCCCCCGGGAGGCCGGAGCCGGGGAGCTGTTTTTT.

At least ten counts were recorded for this clonotype. The gene calls are TRBV20-1 and TRBJ2-1, with D maybe TRBD2 (7 bases). This CDR3 is built from 14 residues. V lost 4 bases to trimming and J lost 1 base, with 11 bases between them. Germline CDR1 is DFQATT and CDR2 is SNEGSKA (reference sequence). The CDR3 nucleotides read TGCAGTGCTATCGGGGGGCAGTCCTACAATGAGCAGTTCTTC. Encoded protein: CSAIGGQSYNEQFF.

This clonotype has only a few counts. The chain uses TRBV5-8 and TRBJ2-7; no clear D gene. The length of the CDR3 is 16 residues. Trimming took 3 bases from V and 4 from J, leaving 20 bases between them. Per the germline V gene, CDR1 is SGHTS and CDR2 is YDEGEE. The chain's CDR3 is CASSSGRVRASYEQYF. CDR3 coding DNA: TGTGCCAGCAGCTCTGGTAGGGTACGAGCCAGTTACGAGCAGTACTTC.

This clonotype appeared many times. The chain carries TRBV20-1 and TRBJ2-1; the D gene is possibly TRBD2 (6 bases). From germline, CDR1 is DFQATT and CDR2 SNEGSKA (reference sequence). The CDR3 spans 13 residues. Between the trimmed V and J ends, which lost 5 bases and 7 bases, there was a span of 15 bases. CDR3 coding DNA: TGCAGTGCTGGAGGGGTTACAGGAAATGAGCAGTTCTTC. Translating gives CSAGGVTGNEQFF.

At least ten counts were recorded for this clonotype. This sequence joins TRBV10-3 and TRBJ1-1, with D tentatively TRBD1 (6 bases). The ends were cut back, 0 bases at V and 5 bases at J, with 10 bases in the middle. The V gene's germline CDR1 is ENHRY and CDR2 SYGVKD. The CDR3 runs to 14 residues. CDR3 region: CAISESRGQTEAFF. The CDR3, as DNA: TGTGCCATCAGTGAGTCGCGGGGACAAACTGAAGCTTTCTTT.

This clonotype occurred many times. The chain couples TRBV29-1 to TRBJ2-7; D not certain. This CDR3 spans 11 amino acids. V lost 6 bases and J lost 2, with 8 bases in between. CDR1 SQVTM and CDR2 ANQGSEA come from the germline V gene. The CDR3: CSVKETYEQYF. CDR3 bases: TGCAGCGTGAAGGAAACCTACGAGCAGTACTTC.

V and J are TRBV7-9 and TRBJ2-4, with D perhaps TRBD1 (6 bases). Germline CDR1 is SEHNR and CDR2 is FQNEAQ (reference sequence). This CDR3 has 14 amino acids. V lost 5 bases, J lost 8 bases, and 16 bases lay in between. CDR3 coding DNA: TGTGCCAGCAGCCCGGACAGATATCGTGACATTCAGTACTTC. Its translation: CASSPDRYRDIQYF.

This clonotype was seen more than once but under ten times. This chain joins TRBV27 and TRBJ2-2; D not resolved. V was cut by 3 bases and J by 4 bases, with 6 bases left in between. This CDR3 is built from 13 residues. Looked up from germline, CDR1 is MNHEY and CDR2 is SMNVEV (reference sequence). The CDR3 loop is CASSFQPTGELFF. CDR3 nucleotides: TGTGCCAGCAGTTTCCAGCCCACCGGGGAGCTGTTTTTT.

V usage is TRBV15 and J usage is TRBJ2-1, with 7 bases identical to TRBD2. The junction had 17 bases not matched to a gene; V was cut back by 0 bases and J by 9 bases. Germline values: CDR1 LNHNV, CDR2 YYDKDF (reference sequence). CDR3 length equals 18 residues. CDR3 DNA sequence: TGTGCCACCAGCAGAGATCGCGACTGGGCGGGAGAGGTCGCTGAGCAGTTCTTC. Encoded protein: CATSRDRDWAGEVAEQFF.

The chain is built from TRBV7-3 and TRBJ1-6, with D perhaps TRBD1 (5 bases). Germline V CDR1 and CDR2: SGHTA, FQGTGA. The CDR3 consists of 14 residues. V lost 1 base and J lost 10, with 11 bases in between. CDR3 residues: CASSLKGENSPLHF. CDR3 DNA sequence: TGTGCCAGCAGCTTAAAAGGGGAGAACTCACCCCTCCACTTT.

CDR3 coding DNA: TGCGCCAGCAGCATCCAGGTAGGCGGGTCATCCGACTACGAGCAGTACTTC. Translation gives CASSIQVGGSSDYEQYF. This chain uses TRBV5-1 with TRBJ2-7; D is perhaps TRBD2 (5 bases). The length of the CDR3 is 17 residues. The germline CDR1 and CDR2 sequences are SGHRS and YFSETQ. Trimming shortened V by 4 bases and J by 3 bases, and 23 bases separated the two germline ends.

This clonotype was picked up many times. The chain is built from TRBV29-1 and TRBJ1-2; no definite D call. Germline loops: CDR1 SQVTM, CDR2 ANQGSEA. V was trimmed by 6 bases and J by 8 bases, leaving 19 bases between them. The CDR3 extends over 13 amino acids. CDR3 coding DNA: TGCAGCGTACGTCTAATAGATTTTGGGGGCTACACCTTC. Its protein product is CSVRLIDFGGYTF.

This CDR3 is CASSPTLGYEQYF. CDR3 coding DNA: TGTGCCAGCAGCCCGACCCTTGGCTACGAGCAGTACTTC. The chain couples TRBV7-2 to TRBJ2-7, with D unresolved. Germline CDR1 and CDR2: SGHTA and FQGNSA. CDR3 length: 13 residues. Trimming stripped 5 bases from V and 3 bases from J, with 11 bases between.

The chain links TRBV12-3 or TRBV12-4 to TRBJ1-1, with D perhaps TRBD1 (5 bases). Trimming cost V 6 bases and J 6 bases, with 8 bases left between them. The CDR3 runs 11 residues. The CDR3 here is CASRETAEAFF. As DNA, the CDR3 is TGTGCCAGCAGGGAGACAGCTGAAGCTTTCTTT.

This clonotype has a count of ten or more. This rearrangement joins TRBV20-1 to TRBJ2-5; 8 bases are shared with TRBD2. In germline, CDR1 is DFQATT, CDR2 SNEGSKA (reference sequence). V shed 0 bases, J shed 1 base, and the junction held 13 bases outside the gene matches. This CDR3 spans 18 amino acids. The CDR3 here is CSARDFLGLASFQETQYF. CDR3 in DNA: TGCAGTGCTAGAGACTTCCTCGGACTAGCCAGCTTCCAAGAGACCCAGTACTTC.

In its sample, this clonotype was seen many times. The chain employs TRBV11-3 and TRBJ2-2, with TRBD1 identical over 8 bases. Unmatched junction bases numbered 3, after V lost 1 base and J lost 2 bases. The CDR3 is made up of 16 amino acids. Germline V CDR1 and CDR2: SGHNT, YENEEA. The CDR3 region is CASSLVQGANTGELFF. The CDR3 DNA follows: TGTGCCAGCAGCTTAGTGCAGGGGGCCAACACCGGGGAGCTGTTTTTT. The entire variable domain, with the rest obtained from reference TRBV11-3 and TRBJ2-2, is as follows: EAGVVQSPRYKIIEKKQPVAFWCNPISGHNTLYWYLQNLGQGPELLIRYENEEAVDDSQLPKDRFSAERLKGVDSTLKIQPAELGDSAVYLCASSLVQGANTGELFFGEGSRLTVL.

This clonotype was seen many times. CDR3 in DNA: TGTGCCAGCAGTTTAGACGCCCTACATTCCTACGAGCAGTACTTC. Translating it yields CASSLDALHSYEQYF. The J gene is TRBJ2-7, the V gene TRBV12-3 or TRBV12-4; no firm D call. CDR3 length: 15 amino acids. Trimming took off 1 base at V and 1 base at J, with 11 bases between the two ends.

J is TRBJ2-7 and V is TRBV5-6; a weak D match, TRBD2 (6 bases). V lost 5 bases and J 7 bases, leaving 19 bases between the germline ends. The germline V gene has CDR1 SGHDT and CDR2 YYEEEE. This CDR3 is 14 amino acids long. The CDR3 sequence is CASRPGGTPREQYF. The CDR3 DNA sequence: TGTGCCAGCAGACCCGGGGGAACCCCTAGGGAGCAGTACTTC.